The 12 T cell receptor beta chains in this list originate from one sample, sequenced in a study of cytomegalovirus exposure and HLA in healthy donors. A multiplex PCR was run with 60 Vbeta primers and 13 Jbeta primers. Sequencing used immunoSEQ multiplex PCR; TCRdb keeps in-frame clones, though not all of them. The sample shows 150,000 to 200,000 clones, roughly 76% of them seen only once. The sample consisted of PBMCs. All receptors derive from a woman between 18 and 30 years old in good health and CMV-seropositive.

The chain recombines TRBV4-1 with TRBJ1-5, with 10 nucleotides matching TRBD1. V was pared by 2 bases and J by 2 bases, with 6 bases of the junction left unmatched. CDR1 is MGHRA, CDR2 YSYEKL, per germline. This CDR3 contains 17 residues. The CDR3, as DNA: TGCGCCAGCAGCCAAACCCGGGACAGGGGTGGCAATCAGCCCCAGCATTTT. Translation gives CASSQTRDRGGNQPQHF.

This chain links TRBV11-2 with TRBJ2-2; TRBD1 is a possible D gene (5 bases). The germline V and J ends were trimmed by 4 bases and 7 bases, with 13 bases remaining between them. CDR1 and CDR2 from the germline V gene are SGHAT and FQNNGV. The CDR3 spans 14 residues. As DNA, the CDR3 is TGTGCCAGCAGCTCCCCAGGGATTGGCGGGGAGCTGTTTTTT. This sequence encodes CASSSPGIGGELFF.

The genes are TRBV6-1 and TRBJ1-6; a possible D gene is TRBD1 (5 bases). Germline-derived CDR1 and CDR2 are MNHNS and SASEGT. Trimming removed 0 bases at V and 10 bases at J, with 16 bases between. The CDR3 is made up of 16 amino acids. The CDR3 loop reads CASSEAPDMERSPLHF. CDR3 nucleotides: TGTGCCAGCAGTGAAGCGCCGGACATGGAGAGATCACCCCTCCACTTT.

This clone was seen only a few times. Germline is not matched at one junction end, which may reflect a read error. The CDR3 sequence is CASSLACQGFRMCTEAFF. The DNA of the CDR3 is TGTGCTAGCAGCTTAGCCTGCCAGGGATTTCGAATGTGCACTGAAGCTTTCTTT. The rearrangement links TRBV7-7 to TRBJ1-1; D possibly corresponds to TRBD1 (5 bases). Germline V CDR1 and CDR2: SSHAT, FNYEAQ (reference sequence). This CDR3 contains 18 residues.

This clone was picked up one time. CDR3 residues: CASSIQGSNNSPLHF. In DNA form, the CDR3 reads TGTGCCAGTAGTATCCAGGGCTCTAATAATTCACCCCTCCACTTT. The chain combines TRBV19 with TRBJ1-6; the D gene is possibly TRBD1 (5 bases). V lost 3 bases and J lost 5, with 11 bases in between. Germline CDR1 LNHDA, CDR2 SQIVND (reference sequence). The CDR3 has 15 residues.

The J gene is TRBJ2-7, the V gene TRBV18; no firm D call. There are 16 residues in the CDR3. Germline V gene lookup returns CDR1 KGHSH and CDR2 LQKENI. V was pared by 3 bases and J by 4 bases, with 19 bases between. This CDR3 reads CASSPGQPFTGYEQYF. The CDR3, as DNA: TGTGCCAGCTCACCTGGGCAGCCTTTTACTGGATACGAGCAGTACTTC.

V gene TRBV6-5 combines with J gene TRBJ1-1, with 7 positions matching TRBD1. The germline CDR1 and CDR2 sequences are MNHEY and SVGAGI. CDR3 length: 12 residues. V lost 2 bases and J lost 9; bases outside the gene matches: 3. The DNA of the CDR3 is TGTGCCAGCAGTTACCCGGGACAGCAAGCTTTCTTT. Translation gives CASSYPGQQAFF.

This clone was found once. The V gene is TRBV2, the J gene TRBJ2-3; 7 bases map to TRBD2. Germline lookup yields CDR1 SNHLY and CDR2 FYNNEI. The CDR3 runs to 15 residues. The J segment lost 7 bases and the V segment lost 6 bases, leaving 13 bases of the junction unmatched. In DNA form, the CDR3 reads TGTGCCAGCAGCCTAAGCGGGGTGCAAACGAATACGCAGTATTTT. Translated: CASSLSGVQTNTQYF.

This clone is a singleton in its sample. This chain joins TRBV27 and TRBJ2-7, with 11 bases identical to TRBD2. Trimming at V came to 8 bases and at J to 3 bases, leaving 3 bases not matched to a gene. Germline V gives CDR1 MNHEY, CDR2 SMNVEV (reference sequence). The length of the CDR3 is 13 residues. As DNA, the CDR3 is TGTGCCAGCGGGACTAGCGGAAGCTACGAGCAGTACTTC. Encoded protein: CASGTSGSYEQYF.

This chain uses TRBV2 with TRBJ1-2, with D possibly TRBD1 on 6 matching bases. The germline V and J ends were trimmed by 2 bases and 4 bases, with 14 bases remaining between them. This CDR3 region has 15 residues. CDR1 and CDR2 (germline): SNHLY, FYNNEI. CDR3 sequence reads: CASSESDRTLYGYTF. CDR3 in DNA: TGTGCCAGCAGTGAATCTGACAGGACACTCTATGGCTACACCTTC.

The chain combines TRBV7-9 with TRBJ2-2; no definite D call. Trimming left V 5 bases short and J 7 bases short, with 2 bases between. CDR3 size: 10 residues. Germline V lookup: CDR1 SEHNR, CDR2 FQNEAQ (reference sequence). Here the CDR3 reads CASSRGELFF. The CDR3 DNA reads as TGTGCCAGCAGCCGCGGGGAGCTGTTTTTT.

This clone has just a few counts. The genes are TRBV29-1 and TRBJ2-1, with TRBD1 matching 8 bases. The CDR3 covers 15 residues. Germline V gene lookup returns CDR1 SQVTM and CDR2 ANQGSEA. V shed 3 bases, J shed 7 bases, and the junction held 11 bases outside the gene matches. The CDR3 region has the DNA TGCAGCGTTGACTCCAGGGGGCTGATTGGAAATGAGCAGTTCTTC. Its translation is CSVDSRGLIGNEQFF.